One sample yielded the 9 T cell receptor beta chains listed below, sequenced in a study of cytomegalovirus exposure and HLA in healthy donors listed by TCRdb under 2017. The protocol used for the library was the immunoSEQ multiplex PCR assay. A mixture of 60 forward primers for TCR Vbeta segments and 13 reverse primers for TCR Jbeta segments was used in the multiplex PCR. The table was pulled from immuneACCESS by TCRdb, which kept in-frame rearrangements only. Such tables lose some clones; where checked, under half of the loss comes from unresolved V genes, and the rest has no known cause. This sample gives roughly 130,000 clones in total; around 85% of them show up just once. The ten largest make up more than 1.5% of the sample. Material: PBMCs. The receptors here all came from a boy aged 5-17 years in good health and CMV-seronegative.

The J gene is TRBJ1-2, the V gene TRBV5-1, with a tentative D call TRBD1 (5 bases). The CDR3 runs 16 residues. Germline V lookup: CDR1 SGHRS, CDR2 YFSETQ. The ends were cut back, 6 bases at V and 0 bases at J, with 18 bases in the middle. The CDR3 DNA sequence: TGCGCCAGCACCTCAGGTCAGGGCACCCCTAACTATGGCTACACCTTC. Protein sequence: CASTSGQGTPNYGYTF.

This chain links TRBV9 with TRBJ2-2; D is uncertain. Germline CDR1 and CDR2: SGDLS and YYNGEE. Trimming removed 4 bases at V and 6 bases at J, with 16 bases between. The CDR3 has 15 amino acids. This CDR3 reads CASSSDPRWSGELFF. The CDR3 DNA sequence: TGTGCCAGCAGCTCAGATCCGAGGTGGTCCGGGGAGCTGTTTTTT.

V usage is TRBV19 and J usage is TRBJ2-5; the match to TRBD2 covers 7 bases. V gave up 1 base and J gave up 4 bases; unmatched junction bases: 3. The CDR3 sequence is 14 residues long. Germline-derived CDR1 and CDR2 are LNHDA and SQIVND (reference sequence). Here the CDR3 DNA reads TGTGCCAGTAGTATAGCGGGAGGTGGAGAGACCCAGTACTTC. This encodes CASSIAGGGETQYF.

V is TRBV6-5 and J is TRBJ1-6; D may be TRBD1 (5 bases). Germline CDR1 reads MNHEY; CDR2 reads SVGAGI. This CDR3 spans 14 amino acids. With 6 bases removed from V and 7 bases from J, the gap between germline ends came to 13 bases. For the CDR3, the DNA is TGTGCCAGCAGCGACGGGGGGTTGAATTCACCCCTCCACTTT. It yields the protein CASSDGGLNSPLHF.

The chain carries TRBV4-3 and TRBJ2-7, with 9 bases aligning to TRBD1. CDR3 length equals 15 residues. The germline V gene encodes CDR1 LGHNA and CDR2 YSLEER. With 3 bases clipped from V and 2 bases from J, the junction kept 5 bases outside the gene matches. CDR3 amino acids: CASSQTRDRAYEQYF. The CDR3, as DNA: TGCGCCAGCAGCCAGACCCGGGACAGGGCCTACGAGCAGTACTTC.

The chain employs TRBV5-8 and TRBJ1-3; 10 nucleotides agree with TRBD1. V lost 1 base and J lost 3; bases outside the gene matches: 13. Germline assignment: CDR1 SGHTS and CDR2 YDEGEE. This CDR3 region has 19 residues. In DNA, the CDR3 is TGTGCCAGCAGCTTGCCCCGGGACAGGGGTTCGGACCTTGGAAACACCATATATTTT. This translates into CASSLPRDRGSDLGNTIYF.

Written as DNA, the CDR3 is TGTGCCAGCAGCGGGAGTAGCACAGATACGCAGTATTTT. Encoded protein: CASSGSSTDTQYF. The chain joins TRBV9 to TRBJ2-3; D is undetermined. V shed 3 bases and J shed 0 bases, with 5 bases lying between them. The CDR3 contains 13 residues. CDR1 is SGDLS and CDR2 is YYNGEE in the germline V gene. Based on the CDR3 plus reference TRBV9 and TRBJ2-3, the full variable domain is DSGVTQTPKHLITATGQRVTLRCSPRSGDLSVYWYQQSLDQGLQFLIQYYNGEERAKGNILERFSAQQFPDLHSELNLSSLELGDSALYFCASSGSSTDTQYFGPGTRLTVL.

V usage is TRBV19 and J usage is TRBJ1-5, with 7 bases matching TRBD1. The germline CDR1 and CDR2 sequences are LNHDA and SQIVND (reference sequence). V trimming: 2 bases; J trimming: 4 bases; junction bases outside the gene matches: 11. The CDR3 is 17 residues long. The CDR3 bases are TGTGCCAGTAGTATAAGGGGGGCAGGGGGTTTGAATCAGCCCCAGCATTTT. This translates into CASSIRGAGGLNQPQHF.

V gene TRBV5-1 combines with J gene TRBJ2-7, with D possibly TRBD1 on 6 matching bases. This CDR3 spans 12 amino acids. The germline V and J ends were trimmed by 4 bases and 5 bases, with 10 bases remaining between them. Germline V gene data show CDR1 as SGHRS and CDR2 as YFSETQ. The CDR3 DNA follows: TGCGCCAGCAGCCCAACAGGGAACGAGCAGTACTTC. It yields the protein CASSPTGNEQYF.